The entry below describes one T cell receptor (beta chain). Its antigen specificity is not known. No much larger clone exists at a distance of one base, and base qualities are not known. CDR1 and CDR2 are drawn from the germline V gene: MNHNS, SASEGT. V sheds 7 bases and J sheds 5 bases, leaving 18 bases between their ends. The CDR3 has 14 amino acids, counting the end cysteine and phenylalanine. The kept DNA is CDR3 alone, 42 bases in frame from the first base. This sample stems from a study of vaccination and CD4 T cells after COVID-19 (dated by TCRdb to between 2020 and 2023). With respect to the entire study: Convalescent patients had a positive SARS-CoV-2 result on nasal swab PCR, and of these patients, 8 or 9 had mild disease and one had severe disease. Six males and four females were included in the convalescent cohort, with two Hispanic individuals, seven Caucasians, two Asians and one multiracial person represented. Each participant got two doses of either the Pfizer-BioNTech BNT162b2 vaccine (n=8) or the Moderna mRNA-1273 vaccine (n=2). Post-COVID blood samples from convalescent patients were collected a median of roughly 100 days after diagnosis, with a range of roughly 35 to 161 days. The time from the second vaccine dose to post-vaccine blood sampling had a median of roughly 79 days and ranged from roughly 12 to 241 days. For stimulating the cultures, overlapping spike peptide pools were used, derived from SARS-CoV-2 as well as from the common cold coronaviruses HCoV-NL63, HCoV-OC43 and HCoV-229E. As controls, cultures received a CEFX viral epitope pool (the positive control), an HIV-1 Nef peptide pool (the negative control), or no peptide at all. In roughly nine COVID-19 convalescent patients and a handful of infection-naive healthy vaccine recipients, the spike-specific CD4+ TCR repertoire before mRNA vaccination was compared with the repertoire after mRNA vaccination. Summary of the overall study and its limitations: An increase in the median number of SARS-CoV-2-reactive clonotypes from approximately 20 after infection to 38 after vaccination was observed, but the change was not found to be significant. Of the vaccine-specific clones in convalescent patients, 304 of 307, or nearly all, reacted only to SARS-CoV-2 spike and did not cross-react with common cold coronaviruses. In convalescent patients, a median around 89% of post-vaccine SARS-CoV-2-reactive clones were detected only after vaccination, suggesting vaccine-specific priming. Relatively few convalescent patients were included in the study, and early timepoints after natural infection were not analyzed.

Taken with the paper, the label for treatment or condition translates to: approximately 9-day PBMC culture with coronavirus spike peptide pools or control peptides (ViraFEST assay). The ViraFEST assay was used in the study, in which antigen-specific T cells were expanded with peptide pools and expanded clonotypes were subsequently identified by TCR sequencing. The convalescent patients' positive SARS-CoV-2 PCR tests were from March to December 2020, which was before the Alpha, Beta and Delta variants emerged in the United States. Each well held 1.5 million to 2.5 million PBMCs cultured with 9 to 10 ug/ml peptide pools in IMDM containing roughly 5% human AB serum and 9 to 10 IU/ml IL-2. On days 3 and 7, half of the culture medium was replaced with fresh IL-2-containing medium. After 10 days of culture, CD4+ T cells were isolated by negative selection with the EasySep CD4+ T cell isolation kit. Ficoll-Paque Plus gradient centrifugation was used to isolate PBMCs from whole blood, and the isolated PBMCs were then either used fresh or cryopreserved at -140C. Triplicate wells were generally used for each culture condition.

The library relied on PCR. TCR sequencing of DNA from cultured CD4+ T cells used the Oncomine TCR Beta short-read assay at the Johns Hopkins FTIC core. The QIAamp micro DNA kit was used to extract genomic DNA from the cultured CD4+ T cells. Oncomine TCR Beta libraries from cultured CD4+ T cells were pooled using unique dual indexes and sequenced on an Illumina iSeq 100. On the authors' methods: Non-productive sequences were removed, and CDR3s not starting with C, not ending with F or W, or shorter than 7 amino acids were discarded. Antigen-specific clonotypes were identified using the MANAFEST web application through comparison of peptide-stimulated wells with reference and other culture wells. To be called positive, a clone needed an FDR below 0.05, an odds ratio above 5, and a productive frequency above 0.1% in at least two of three replicate wells. A clonotype counted as cross-reactive if it showed significant expansion both in the SARS-CoV-2 spike wells and in at least one common cold coronavirus spike condition. CDR3 homology was assessed with Levenshtein distances (stringdist) and unrooted phylogenetic trees (ape) in R version 3.6.1. In TCRdb, the public reads were trimmed at Q25 with fastp and aligned with MiXCR, with productive beta chains retained. Entries that share a CDR3 protein sequence are merged under the most common genes and DNA. None of the V and J calls come from the authors' own analysis; TCRdb made them. The sample has around 13,000 distinct CDR3 sequences on record, under 75% of them singletons. The leading ten clones occupy around 10% of the sample.

The chain links TRBV6-1 with TRBJ2-7; the D gene is possibly TRBD1 or TRBD2, each agreeing over 6 bases. The receptor was derived from a human donor who had recovered from COVID-19. Sequences were derived from CD4+ T cells from blood, cultured in vitro, sampled before SARS-CoV-2 vaccination. This receptor has the CDR3 CASTIGGGLNEQYF. In nucleotide form, the sequence is TGTGCCAGCACTATTGGAGGGGGTCTCAACGAGCAGTACTTC.